What follows are 19 T cell receptor beta chains derived from one specimen sequenced in a study of T cell repertoires in cytomegalovirus infection. Via MiXCR, TCRdb re-called the reads, giving one row per CDR3 protein. The profile shows approximately 200,000 distinct CDR3 sequences, approximately 28% of them singletons. The sequenced sample was PBMCs. The receptor set was obtained from a human donor in good health (CMV status not recorded). Some clones in this sample may be carry-over from other donors' samples.

V usage is TRBV7-8 and J usage is TRBJ2-2; 7 bases are shared with TRBD1. Germline loops: CDR1 SGHVS, CDR2 FQNEAQ. Losses at the gene ends were 5 bases for V and 9 bases for J; bases not matched to a gene: 18. The CDR3 contains 17 residues. The CDR3 protein is CASSGPRDRENSRELFF. The DNA of the CDR3 is TGTGCCAGCAGCGGACCCCGGGACAGAGAAAATTCCCGGGAGCTGTTTTTT. Drawing the rest from reference TRBV7-8 and TRBJ2-2, the complete variable domain is GAGVSQSPRYKVAKRGQDVALRCDPISGHVSLFWYQQALGQGPEFLTYFQNEAQLDKSGLPSDRFFAERPEGSVSTLKIQRTQQEDSAVYLCASSGPRDRENSRELFFGEGSRLTVL.

This clonotype occurred a few times. The V call is TRBV5-6, the J call TRBJ1-5; TRBD1 agrees at 9 bases. J gave up 6 bases and V 4 bases, and 11 bases lay outside the gene matches. The germline V gene encodes CDR1 SGHDT and CDR2 YYEEEE. This CDR3 has 16 residues. The CDR3 bases are TGTGCCAGCAGCACTTACAGGGGGCAGGGGAGTCAGCCCCAGCATTTT. Amino acid sequence: CASSTYRGQGSQPQHF.

V is TRBV19 and J is TRBJ1-6, with 7 bases matching TRBD1. Per the germline V gene, CDR1 is LNHDA and CDR2 is SQIVND (reference sequence). V was clipped by 5 bases and J by 4 bases; unmatched bases: 5. The CDR3 length is 15 residues. DNA for the CDR3: TGTGCCAGTAGTGCAACGACAGGGTATAATTCACCCCTCCACTTT. It yields the protein CASSATTGYNSPLHF.

This chain uses TRBV10-3 with TRBJ1-2; 7 positions agree with TRBD1. The germline CDR1 and CDR2 sequences are ENHRY and SYGVKD. CDR3 length: 18 residues. With 4 bases clipped from V and 2 bases from J, the junction kept 16 bases outside the gene matches. The chain's CDR3 is CAISVSSRSGTVNYGYTF. CDR3 nucleotides: TGTGCCATCAGTGTGTCAAGCCGGTCCGGGACAGTGAACTATGGCTACACCTTC.

This clonotype showed up just a few times. This sequence joins TRBV12-3 or TRBV12-4 and TRBJ1-2; D not certain. This CDR3 has 14 residues. V was clipped by 6 bases and J by 2 bases, with 13 bases between them. The CDR3 DNA reads TGTGCCAGCAGCGCCCGGTGGATCAACTATGGCTACACCTTC. This translates into CASSARWINYGYTF.

The chain has TRBV12-5 and TRBJ2-7; D gene ambiguous. The CDR3 runs to 14 residues. V gave up 1 base and J gave up 2 bases, with 9 bases separating them. The germline CDR1 and CDR2 sequences are LGHNT and FRNRAP. CDR3 sequence reads: CASGLAPGPYEQYF. The CDR3 DNA follows: TGTGCTAGTGGTTTGGCCCCCGGGCCCTACGAGCAGTACTTC.

This clonotype was counted between two and nine times. The chain carries TRBV7-6 and TRBJ2-7; TRBD2 is a possible D gene (6 bases). Trimming stripped 5 bases from V and 0 bases from J, with 20 bases between. CDR1 and CDR2 from the germline V gene are SGHVS and FNYEAQ. The CDR3 has 17 residues. CDR3 coding DNA: TGTGCCAGCAGCCAGTCCCACGTGGGGGGTACCTCCTACGAGCAGTACTTC. It codes for CASSQSHVGGTSYEQYF.

This clonotype was counted once. The chain combines TRBV6-2 or TRBV6-3 with TRBJ2-1; no definite D call. This CDR3 is built from 12 residues. CDR1 MNHEY and CDR2 SVGEGT come from the germline V gene. V dropped 2 bases and J dropped 5 bases, with 4 bases sitting between them. The CDR3 loop reads CASSYRDNEQFF. Here the CDR3 DNA reads TGTGCCAGCAGTTACCGAGACAATGAGCAGTTCTTC.

Remarks on this clonotype: Since no conserved phenylalanine or tryptophan closes the CDR3, a read error is the likely cause. The chain employs TRBV11-1 and TRBJ1-1; D is possibly TRBD1 (5 bases). Trimming left V 5 bases short and J 2 bases short, with 15 bases between. The CDR3 is made up of 15 amino acids. Germline assignment: CDR1 SGHAT and CDR2 FQDESV (reference sequence). The CDR3 coding sequence is TGTGCCAGCAGCAATCAGGGATGGAGCAACACTGAAGCTTTCTCT. Its protein is CASSNQGWSNTEAFS.

This clonotype was found a few times. The chain carries TRBV5-1 and TRBJ2-1, with D uncertain. V lost 0 bases, J lost 7 bases, and 5 bases lay in between. The CDR3 length is 12 residues. The germline gives CDR1 SGHRS, CDR2 YFSETQ. This CDR3 reads CASSLARNEQFF. The DNA of the CDR3 is TGCGCCAGCAGCTTGGCCAGGAATGAGCAGTTCTTC.

Here the CDR3 DNA reads TGTGCCAGCAGCCGACCGGGGGGAGAGCAGTACTTC. It encodes CASSRPGGEQYF. V is TRBV7-9 and J is TRBJ2-7; 7 bases match TRBD2. V dropped 5 bases and J dropped 7; count of bases not matched to a gene: 5. The CDR3 length is 12 residues. Germline lookup yields CDR1 SEHNR and CDR2 FQNEAQ (reference sequence).

This clonotype came up many times. The gene calls are TRBV7-2 and TRBJ2-7; a possible D gene is TRBD2 (5 bases). CDR1 and CDR2 (germline): SGHTA, FQGNSA. CDR3 length: 13 amino acids. Trimming left V 3 bases short and J 5 bases short, with 11 bases between. The CDR3 here is CASSLSGVDEQYF. In nucleotides, the CDR3 is TGTGCCAGCAGCTTGTCCGGGGTCGACGAGCAGTACTTC. The variable domain in full, with the rest retrieved from reference TRBV7-2 and TRBJ2-7, is GAGVSQSPSNKVTEKGKDVELRCDPISGHTALYWYRQSLGQGLEFLIYFQGNSAPDKSGLPSDRFSAERTGGSVSTLTIQRTQQEDSAVYLCASSLSGVDEQYFGPGTRLTVT.

This clonotype was observed many times. V and J are TRBV4-3 and TRBJ2-7, with TRBD1 matching over 7 bases. CDR1 and CDR2 (germline): LGHNA, YSLEER. CDR3 size: 15 residues. The V gene end was trimmed by 3 bases and the J gene end by 3 bases; junction bases not matched to a gene: 8. CDR3 region: CASSQDRQGDYEQYF. The CDR3 nucleotides are TGCGCCAGCAGCCAGGATCGACAGGGTGACTACGAGCAGTACTTC.

This chain joins TRBV28 and TRBJ2-2; 7 bases are shared with TRBD1. J was trimmed by 0 bases and V by 6 bases; bases with no gene match: 7. Looked up from germline, CDR1 is MDHEN and CDR2 is SYDVKM. The CDR3 is 16 amino acids. The CDR3 is CASRPQQGTNTGELFF. The CDR3 DNA is TGTGCCAGCAGACCCCAACAGGGGACGAACACCGGGGAGCTGTTTTTT.

The CDR3 bases are TGCAGTGCAAAGATTACAGGGGATAATTCACCCCTCCACTTT. It specifies CSAKITGDNSPLHF. The rearrangement joins TRBV20-1 to TRBJ1-6; 7 positions agree with TRBD1. J was trimmed by 5 bases and V by 6 bases; bases with no gene match: 7. Germline values: CDR1 DFQATT, CDR2 SNEGSKA (reference sequence). The CDR3 is 14 residues long.

The gene calls are TRBV7-6 and TRBJ2-5, with 7 nucleotides matching TRBD2. This CDR3 is 15 amino acids long. Trimming took 0 bases from V and 2 from J; bases not matched to a gene: 3. CDR1 is SGHVS and CDR2 is FNYEAQ in the germline V gene. DNA of the CDR3: TGTGCCAGCAGCTTAGCGAGAGCGGGGCAAGAGACCCAGTACTTC. Protein sequence: CASSLARAGQETQYF. The full variable domain, completed using reference TRBV7-6 and TRBJ2-5, is GAGVSQSPRYKVTKRGQDVALRCDPISGHVSLYWYRQALGQGPEFLTYFNYEAQQDKSGLPNDRFSAERPEGSISTLTIQRTEQRDSAMYRCASSLARAGQETQYFGPGTRLLVL.

This clonotype was seen only a few times. The chain links TRBV7-9 to TRBJ1-2, with D perhaps TRBD1 (5 bases). Trimming took off 2 bases at V and 6 bases at J, with 16 bases between the two ends. From germline, CDR1 is SEHNR and CDR2 FQNEAQ (reference sequence). The CDR3 sequence is 15 residues long. CDR3: CASSLLGVRGNGYTF. CDR3 sequence (DNA): TGTGCCAGCAGCTTATTGGGGGTACGGGGGAATGGCTACACCTTC.

This clonotype was counted between two and nine times. The V and J genes are TRBV12-3 or TRBV12-4 and TRBJ2-1; D might be TRBD1 (5 bases). CDR3 length equals 17 residues. With 5 bases removed from V and 13 bases from J, the gap between germline ends came to 30 bases. CDR3 sequence (DNA): TGTGCCAGCAGTCCCTCAACCACCCCGGACACCCCCTCAGGTCAGTTCTTC. Its translation is CASSPSTTPDTPSGQFF.

This clonotype has at least ten counts. The chain carries TRBV7-2 and TRBJ2-7; unclear D gene. The CDR3 is made up of 13 amino acids. V lost 1 base and J 5 bases, leaving 9 bases between the germline ends. CDR1 and CDR2 (germline): SGHTA, FQGNSA. CDR3 sequence (DNA): TGTGCCAGCAGCTTAGTGGTCGCGGACGAGCAGTACTTC. Translation gives CASSLVVADEQYF.